This paragraph covers one T cell receptor beta chain sequence. Its cognate antigen is unknown. Trimming took off 6 bases at V and 5 bases at J, with 14 bases between the two ends. The CDR3 consists of 14 residues. The germline CDR1 and CDR2 sequences are MNHNS and SASEGT. Selected positively for CCR7 and CD45RO-negative, naive CD8 cells excluded terminally differentiated effector memory CD45RA+ cells. The assay was carried out at the deep level. Clones were sequenced by immunoSEQ multiplex PCR, and TCRdb holds only the in-frame ones, with some missing. The sample has 1.5 million to 2.5 million clones; about 95% are singletons. This record comes from a study of shared clonotypes between healthy human individuals. Study-wide points: Relative to clonotypes present in all four donors, those not shared had lower generation probabilities.

This sequence joins TRBV6-1 and TRBJ1-5, with no clear D. Sequencing was done on a sample of naive CD8+ T cells sorted from blood. The sequence came from a young man in good health. CDR3 coding DNA: TGTGCCAGCAGACTCCTCGGCTGGGATCAGCCCCAGCATTTT. As protein: CASRLLGWDQPQHF.